The rows below give T cell receptor beta chains drawn from one sample of a study of blood T cell repertoires in COVID-19. Data came from immunoSEQ multiplex PCR; TCRdb stores just in-frame clones and leaves some out. The sample holds tens of thousands of clones, under 95% seen once. The specimen sequenced was peripheral blood. The receptors were sampled from a woman in her sixties with active COVID-19. The CDR3 runs from the conserved cysteine through the conserved F or W. Some rows mark clone size as missing; the rest say once, few, many or name a class of expanded clone.

TRBV20-1 | once | CSASGYRSNSPLHF
TRBV6-5 | NA | CASSQPSGSSYEQYF
TRBV6-1 | NA | CASSDRGRPPEAFF
TRBV28 | NA | CASRLAGGSDTQYF
TRBV20-1 | NA | CSASSGSKYEQYF
TRBV16 | NA | CASSQSPGQGSPLHF
TRBV5-4 | few | CASSRSGQGVHNEQFF
TRBV5-1 | NA | CASSLAGVQETQYF
TRBV2 | NA | CASRSGGSLFF
TRBV6-5 | NA | CAAAERPLHNEQFF
TRBV24-1 | once | CATSDFPAGSQETQYF
TRBV10-1 | NA | CASSESAAGGRKTQYF
TRBV28 | NA | CASSPPGQETQYF
TRBV10-3 | NA | CAIALGGTSTDTQYF
TRBV12-3/TRBV12-4 | NA | CASRRGLSGTQYF
TRBV2 | NA | CASREDLSSYNEQFF
TRBV5-1 | few | CASSRTAGGIYNEQFF
TRBV5-4 | NA | CASSLEAIGRATDTQYF
TRBV3-1/TRBV3-2 | NA | CASSQNLGETQYF
TRBV9 | NA | CASSVALTRSSTDTQYF
TRBV6-5 | NA | CASSSPAREKLFF
TRBV5-1 | NA | CASSLQGRANEKLFF
TRBV19 | NA | CASSIRGKLGTEAFF
TRBV5-1 | NA | CASSSPGETEAFF
TRBV5-1 | once | CASSLVRRGTGGNTEAFF
TRBV5-1 | NA | CASSLRGGFDEQYF
TRBV10-2 | NA | CASSEYERFEAFF
TRBV2 | NA | CASDTGGSGEKLFF
TRBV5-1 | once | CASSQMGGTASDTQYF
TRBV18 | NA | CASSPTGGPEGYTF
TRBV6-5 | NA | CASSYSNPGRGETQYF
TRBV12-3/TRBV12-4 | few | CASRDDRGFGYF
TRBV5-1 | NA | CASSLALAGSLSYNEQFF
TRBV14 | NA | CASSHQLAALGEQYF
TRBV23-1 | NA | CASRQKGGGNYGYTF